This T cell receptor beta chain was identified in a study of T cells in Graves' hyperthyroidism and ophthalmopathy. Study details: Peripheral blood was collected at initial diagnosis, before any treatment.

Study-wide findings and caveats: Blood also contained most expanded thyroid clonotypes above 0.001. By a 13 V-J model, ophthalmopathy was set apart from stable hyperthyroidism. Ophthalmopathy, as predicted by the model, came a median roughly 6.8 months after the prediction.

Amplification targeted TCR beta CDR3 regions from RNA transcripts. The TCR CDR3 first-round RT-PCR relied on the HTBI primer set. TCRdb used MiXCR to reprocess the multiplex PCR reads, holding one entry per CDR3 protein. The data show fewer than 500,000 distinct CDR3 sequences, about 15% seen once. This clonotype has at least ten counts. Antigen unknown. Trimming stripped 5 bases from V and 2 bases from J, with 19 bases between. The CDR3 contains 16 residues. Looked up from germline, CDR1 is SEHNR and CDR2 is FQNEAQ (reference sequence). What was sequenced was blood. The TCR was taken from a man aged 18 to 30 with Graves' ophthalmopathy. The chain recombines TRBV7-9 with TRBJ2-7; D perhaps matches TRBD1 (5 bases). The chain's CDR3 is CASSLMAAGPAYEQYF. The CDR3 coding sequence is TGTGCCAGCAGCCTCATGGCGGCAGGGCCCGCCTACGAGCAGTACTTC.